These 9 T cell receptor beta chains originate from one sample sequenced in a study of Graves' ophthalmopathy and Graves' hyperthyroidism. From RNA, the CDR3 regions of TCR beta chains were amplified and sequenced. First-round RT-PCR employed HTBI primers, with a second-round multiplex PCR after it. TCRdb itself ran the multiplex PCR reads through MiXCR, one entry per CDR3 protein. The sample consists of 230,000 or so distinct CDR3 sequences, around 50% of them appearing once. Input material: peripheral blood. These receptors were taken from an adult man with Graves' ophthalmopathy.

This clonotype has a handful of counts. The rearrangement joins TRBV12-3 or TRBV12-4 to TRBJ1-2; D may be TRBD1 (5 bases). V was trimmed by 5 bases and J by 6 bases, leaving 22 bases between them. This CDR3 spans 16 amino acids. CDR3 coding DNA: TGTGCCAGCAGTCCCCCCGGGCTAGGGGCCCCGGATGGCTACACCTTC. This codes for CASSPPGLGAPDGYTF.

A few counts support this clonotype. The V gene is TRBV12-3 or TRBV12-4, the J gene TRBJ2-2, with 9 nucleotides matching TRBD1. Trimming removed 5 bases from V and 1 base from J; junction bases left unmatched: 5. This CDR3 has 16 residues. As DNA, the CDR3 is TGTGCCAGCAGTAAACAGGGGGCAGAGAACACCGGGGAGCTGTTTTTT. It specifies CASSKQGAENTGELFF.

This clonotype was observed many times. J is TRBJ2-7 and V is TRBV29-1; 7 positions match TRBD1. Per the germline V gene, CDR1 is SQVTM and CDR2 is ANQGSEA. The trim removed 1 base at V and 9 bases at J, leaving 9 bases unmatched. CDR3 size: 13 residues. The CDR3 is CSVEARTGLGQYF. CDR3 sequence (DNA): TGCAGCGTTGAAGCCAGGACAGGCCTAGGGCAGTACTTC.

This clonotype showed up just a few times. The chain carries TRBV7-9 and TRBJ1-1, with D possibly matching TRBD1 (6 bases). The CDR3 consists of 14 residues. Germline assignment: CDR1 SEHNR and CDR2 FQNEAQ (reference sequence). Trimming removed 2 bases from V and 1 base from J, with 8 bases in between. The DNA for the CDR3 is TGTGCCAGCAGCTTACAGGGGACGAACACTGAAGCTTTCTTT. This translates into CASSLQGTNTEAFF. Complete variable domain (other parts from reference TRBV7-9 and TRBJ1-1): DTGVSQNPRHKITKRGQNVTFRCDPISEHNRLYWYRQTLGQGPEFLTYFQNEAQLEKSRLLSDRFSAERPKGSFSTLEIQRTEQGDSAMYLCASSLQGTNTEAFFGQGTRLTVV.

The rearrangement links TRBV29-1 to TRBJ2-7; 8 bases are a match to TRBD1. Judging by the DNA end, TRBJ2-1 fits better; the J call may be wrong. Per the germline V gene, CDR1 is SQVTM and CDR2 is ANQGSEA. The CDR3 loop spans 14 amino acids. CDR3 bases: TGCAGCGTTGAATCTGGACAGGGTAACTACGAGCAGTTCTTC. This gives the protein CSVESGQGNYEQFF.

This clonotype came up many times. This rearrangement joins TRBV10-2 to TRBJ1-1; unclear D gene. Germline V gene lookup returns CDR1 WSHSY and CDR2 SAAADI. The CDR3 spans 12 residues. V lost 7 bases to trimming and J lost 0 bases, with 6 bases between them. The CDR3 is CASKGLNTEAFF. The CDR3 DNA reads TGCGCCAGCAAGGGTCTGAACACTGAAGCTTTCTTT.

The CDR3 DNA reads TGTGCCAGCAGCACACCTCCTGAGGCCCAGTACTTC. It encodes CASSTPPEAQYF. This chain connects TRBV12-3 or TRBV12-4 to TRBJ2-5; D is uncertain. V lost 6 bases and J lost 9, with 14 bases in between. The CDR3 consists of 12 residues.

This clonotype has only a few counts. V gene TRBV7-9 combines with J gene TRBJ1-6; D remains ambiguous. V was pared by 5 bases and J by 4 bases, with 3 bases between. The CDR3 contains 12 residues. The germline V gene has CDR1 SEHNR and CDR2 FQNEAQ (reference sequence). The CDR3 is CASSTYNSPLHF. The CDR3 DNA is TGTGCCAGCAGCACATATAATTCACCCCTCCACTTT.

This clonotype has more than one count but fewer than ten. The chain links TRBV6-5 to TRBJ2-5; D is possibly TRBD2 (7 bases). The length of the CDR3 is 16 residues. Germline V gives CDR1 MNHEY, CDR2 SVGAGI. V was pared by 0 bases and J by 2 bases, with 13 bases between. The CDR3 region is CASSYSWGGLQETQYF. The CDR3 DNA sequence: TGTGCCAGCAGTTACTCGTGGGGGGGCCTTCAAGAGACCCAGTACTTC.